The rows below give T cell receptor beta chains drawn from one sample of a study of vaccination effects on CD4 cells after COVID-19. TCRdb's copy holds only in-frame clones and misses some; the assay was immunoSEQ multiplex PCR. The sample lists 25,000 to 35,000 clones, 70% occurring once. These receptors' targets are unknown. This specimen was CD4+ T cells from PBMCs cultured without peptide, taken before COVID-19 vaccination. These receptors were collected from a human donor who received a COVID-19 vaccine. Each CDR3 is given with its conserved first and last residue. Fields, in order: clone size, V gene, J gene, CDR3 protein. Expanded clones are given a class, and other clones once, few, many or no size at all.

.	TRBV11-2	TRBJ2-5	CASSLGAGETQYF
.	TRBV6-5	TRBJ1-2	CASSYGARRANYGYTF
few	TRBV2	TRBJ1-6	CASRQGADNSPLHF
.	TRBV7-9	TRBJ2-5	CASSPPRRVRETQYF
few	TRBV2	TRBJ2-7	CASRELAGGPGEQYF
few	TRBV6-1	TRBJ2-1	CASSEDAGAYNEQFF
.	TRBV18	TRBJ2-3	CASSPQVAGGTGLSQYF
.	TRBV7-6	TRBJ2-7	CASSLVAVGIYEQYF
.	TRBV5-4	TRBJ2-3	CASSLKTRNTDTQYF
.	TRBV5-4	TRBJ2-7	CASSPGTGATGYEQYF
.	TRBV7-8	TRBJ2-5	CASSLIGETQYF
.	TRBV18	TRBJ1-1	CASSPVGAGGTEAFF
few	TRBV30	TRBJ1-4	CAWAPDEKLFF
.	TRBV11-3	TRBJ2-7	CASSPGGDGEQYF
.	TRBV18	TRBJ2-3	CASSPVDRGTDTQYF
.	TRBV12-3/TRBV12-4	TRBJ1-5	CASSLLINQPQHF
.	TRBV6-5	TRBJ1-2	CASSPGGDYGYTF
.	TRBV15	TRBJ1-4	CATSKKQGTTTNEKLFF
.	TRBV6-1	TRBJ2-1	CASSEDAGGPNEQFF
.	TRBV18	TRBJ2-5	CASSPYTEETQYF
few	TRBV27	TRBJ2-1	CASSDAGSSYNEQFF
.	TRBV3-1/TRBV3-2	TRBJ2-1	CASSPGVGSGGDNEQFF
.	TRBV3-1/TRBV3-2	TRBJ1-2	CASSQYSFYSNYGYTF
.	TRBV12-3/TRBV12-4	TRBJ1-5	CASNDHGNQPQHF
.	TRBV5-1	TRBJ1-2	CASSLIRGEYTF
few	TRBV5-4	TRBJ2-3	CASSGALRGGADTQYF
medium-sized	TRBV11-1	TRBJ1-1	CASSFKGDTEAFF
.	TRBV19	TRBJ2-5	CASSINPGTYQETQYF
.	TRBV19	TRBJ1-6	CASSIKAGYRNSPLHF
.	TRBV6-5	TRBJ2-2	CASSDTSNTGELFF
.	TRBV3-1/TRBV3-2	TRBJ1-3	CASRNRISGNTIYF
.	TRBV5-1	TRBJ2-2	CASSLSSPANTGELFF